What follows describes a single TCR beta chain. As yet, its antigen is unknown. This entry belongs to a study of identical twins. Broader study findings: Zero-insertion analyses might be partly confounded by invariant T cells like MAIT and iNKT. Cord blood beta clonotypes that were abundant carried fewer insertions, and memory repertoires showed no such trend.

A universal primer site was added by template switching, and unique molecular identifiers were carried by the cDNA. TCRdb reanalysed the 5' RACE reads using MiXCR and keeps one entry per CDR3 protein. This table holds hundreds of thousands of distinct CDR3 sequences, around 8.6% found once. Looked up from germline, CDR1 is SNHLY and CDR2 is FYNNEI. CDR3 length: 15 amino acids. The V segment lost 8 bases and the J segment 1 base; nucleotides outside the gene matches: 4. The same sample was also studied in work on yellow fever vaccine responses in identical twins.

Source material: PBMCs. The source is a young woman in good health. The V gene is TRBV2, the J gene TRBJ2-5; 13 bases map to TRBD2. CDR3 bases: TGTGCCAGCGGAGGACTAGCGGGGGCCCAAGAGACCCAGTACTTC. Its translation is CASGGLAGAQETQYF.